This T cell receptor beta chain was sequenced in a study of a mutant IDH1 vaccine in newly diagnosed glioma. Turning to the study itself: Of treated patients, around 60% were men and roughly 38% women, averaging around 40 years. Patients' prior therapy spanned radiotherapy, temozolomide, or both; most underwent both.

Profiled with immunoSEQ multiplex PCR; TCRdb holds only in-frame clones, not every one. The repertoire holds about 65,000 clones, with 70% to 90% as singletons. Time point defined: week 23, last vaccination. The vaccine gave 300 ug of a 20-mer mutant IDH1 peptide subcutaneously per dose. Note on this clone: The antigen is not known.

The CDR3 has 14 residues. Germline assignment: CDR1 GTSNPN and CDR2 SVGIG (reference sequence). The V gene end was trimmed by 3 bases and the J gene end by 9 bases; junction bases not matched to a gene: 9. This TCR came from a man aged 30-40 years with glioma. The sample here was PBMCs, taken from a glioma patient whose treatment included an IDH1 peptide vaccine. The V call is TRBV30, the J call TRBJ1-5, with TRBD1 matching over 9 bases. The CDR3: CAWRQQGASGPQHF. The CDR3, as DNA: TGTGCCTGGAGGCAACAGGGGGCGAGTGGGCCCCAGCATTTT.